The entry below gives a single T cell receptor beta chain sequence along with its context. The target antigen is unknown. This record belongs to a study of cytomegalovirus exposure and HLA in healthy donors. The overall study: An analysis done earlier identified about 120 million unique TCR beta sequences from about 179 million T cells. Study results and caveats: It emerged from a later analysis that several of the most significant clusters appeared to be linked to common viral pathogens.

The CDR3 is 14 amino acids. Trimming shortened V by 6 bases and J by 6 bases, and 14 bases separated the two germline ends. Germline CDR1 reads MNHNS; CDR2 reads SASEGT. Primers: 60 Vbeta forward and 13 Jbeta reverse. TCRdb's copy holds only in-frame clones and misses some; the assay was immunoSEQ multiplex PCR. The table lists 30,000 to 45,000 clones, roughly 88% of them singletons, with about an eighth in the top ten. The TCR originated in a woman aged 40 to 50 in good health and CMV-seropositive. This sequence joins TRBV6-1 and TRBJ2-2; possible D gene TRBD1, 5 bases. The sequenced sample consisted of PBMCs. The CDR3 loop reads CASRKGQDPGELFF. In DNA form, the CDR3 reads TGTGCCAGCAGAAAAGGACAAGACCCCGGGGAGCTGTTTTTT.